A single sample is the source of the 28 T cell receptor beta chains below, sequenced in a study of blood T cell repertoires in COVID-19. Assay used: immunoSEQ multiplex PCR; TCRdb lists only in-frame clones, some missing. The data contain roughly 200,000 clones, around 80% of them singletons. The sample was peripheral blood. The receptors here all came from a woman aged 30 to 39 with COVID-19, enrolled during active disease.

The V gene is TRBV18, the J gene TRBJ2-5; 13 positions match TRBD2. There are 16 residues in the CDR3. After removal of 4 bases from V and 3 bases from J, the junction contained 5 bases not matched to a gene. Germline loops: CDR1 KGHSH, CDR2 LQKENI. In DNA form, the CDR3 reads TGTGCCAGCTCACACAATGGACTAGCGGGAGAAGAGACCCAGTACTTC. It yields the protein CASSHNGLAGEETQYF.

This clone was found once. The chain couples TRBV27 to TRBJ1-3; TRBD1 is a possible D gene (5 bases). Between the trimmed V and J ends, which lost 5 bases and 0 bases, there was a span of 8 bases. The CDR3 length is 14 residues. Germline V lookup: CDR1 MNHEY, CDR2 SMNVEV (reference sequence). The CDR3 coding sequence is TGTGCCAGCAGTGTCGGGGGCTCTGGAAACACCATATATTTT. Amino acid sequence: CASSVGGSGNTIYF.

V is TRBV9 and J is TRBJ2-1, with 9 bases fitting TRBD2. Per germline, CDR1 SGDLS and CDR2 YYNGEE. CDR3 length: 15 amino acids. V was clipped by 3 bases and J by 3 bases; unmatched bases: 4. CDR3 DNA: TGTGCCAGCAGCGCCCCTAGCGGGAACTACAATGAGCAGTTCTTC. The encoded protein is CASSAPSGNYNEQFF. The whole variable domain, remainder taken from reference TRBV9 and TRBJ2-1, is DSGVTQTPKHLITATGQRVTLRCSPRSGDLSVYWYQQSLDQGLQFLIQYYNGEERAKGNILERFSAQQFPDLHSELNLSSLELGDSALYFCASSAPSGNYNEQFFGPGTRLTVL.

This clone showed up just a few times. V gene TRBV6-5 combines with J gene TRBJ1-5; D remains unclear. Germline-derived CDR1 and CDR2 are MNHEY and SVGAGI. This CDR3 is 14 amino acids long. V was clipped by 8 bases and J by 5 bases, with 16 bases between them. The CDR3 DNA is TGTGCCAGCCTAGAGGAGGACGTCTATCAGCCCCAGCATTTT. Translating it yields CASLEEDVYQPQHF.

This clone came up a few times. CDR3 in amino acids: CASSSGGGTLRSLHF. CDR3 sequence (DNA): TGTGCCAGCAGCTCAGGTGGGGGGACCCTCAGGTCACTCCACTTT. V is TRBV7-3 and J is TRBJ1-6, with D possibly being TRBD1 (5 bases). This CDR3 comprises 15 residues. V was shortened by 4 bases and J by 16 bases, with 23 bases between the two germline ends. Germline V gene lookup returns CDR1 SGHTA and CDR2 FQGTGA.

The CDR3 here is CASRLVIGTGGETQYF. In DNA form, the CDR3 reads TGTGCCAGCAGACTCGTTATCGGGACTGGAGGGGAGACCCAGTACTTC. The chain combines TRBV2 with TRBJ2-5; TRBD2 might be the D (6 bases). The V gene lost 6 bases and the J gene lost 5 bases, with 22 bases spanning the gap. Germline V gives CDR1 SNHLY, CDR2 FYNNEI. The CDR3 has 16 residues.

The V gene is TRBV7-2, the J gene TRBJ2-7, with D tentatively TRBD1 (5 bases). The CDR3 is 12 amino acids. The V end was cut by 5 bases, the J end by 2 bases, with 7 bases between. CDR1 is SGHTA, CDR2 FQGNSA, per germline. CDR3 sequence reads: CASSLQAYEQYF. The DNA of the CDR3 is TGTGCCAGCAGCCTACAGGCCTACGAGCAGTACTTC.

The chain links TRBV7-3 to TRBJ2-5; 8 bases are a match to TRBD1. Germline trimming cut 1 base from V and 5 bases from J; bases unmatched to any gene: 6. The CDR3 has 15 amino acids. Germline V gives CDR1 SGHTA, CDR2 FQGTGA. The DNA of the CDR3 is TGTGCCAGCAGCTTAAACTGGGACAGGCCTGAGACCCAGTACTTC. Translating gives CASSLNWDRPETQYF.

This clone was counted between two and nine times. The chain combines TRBV7-9 with TRBJ1-3; TRBD1 agrees at 7 bases. The CDR3 runs to 14 residues. Per germline, CDR1 SEHNR and CDR2 FQNEAQ (reference sequence). V gave up 8 bases and J gave up 6 bases; unmatched junction bases: 10. In DNA, the CDR3 is TGTGCCAGCGGCGGACAGGACGAAGTAAACACCATATATTTT. It is translated as CASGGQDEVNTIYF. Complete variable domain (other parts from reference TRBV7-9 and TRBJ1-3): DTGVSQNPRHKITKRGQNVTFRCDPISEHNRLYWYRQTLGQGPEFLTYFQNEAQLEKSRLLSDRFSAERPKGSFSTLEIQRTEQGDSAMYLCASGGQDEVNTIYFGEGSWLTVV.

The rearrangement uses TRBV7-9 and TRBJ1-1; TRBD1 is a possible D gene (5 bases). Between the trimmed V and J ends, which lost 3 bases and 7 bases, there was a span of 18 bases. The CDR3 runs 15 residues. Germline CDR1 is SEHNR and CDR2 is FQNEAQ (reference sequence). In nucleotides, the CDR3 is TGTGCCAGCAGCTTGTGGGAGGGGCAAGAAGATGAAGCTTTCTTT. This gives the protein CASSLWEGQEDEAFF.

This clone has a handful of counts. The chain uses TRBV6-5 and TRBJ2-3; 10 positions agree with TRBD1. The CDR3 runs to 15 residues. The V gene's germline CDR1 is MNHEY and CDR2 SVGAGI. The J segment lost 1 base and the V segment lost 6 bases, leaving 4 bases of the junction unmatched. The CDR3 nucleotides are TGTGCCAGCAGGACAGGGGGCAAGGGCACAGATACGCAGTATTTT. Protein sequence: CASRTGGKGTDTQYF.

This rearrangement joins TRBV7-9 to TRBJ1-2, with D perhaps matching TRBD1 (5 bases). This CDR3 comprises 13 residues. Germline-derived CDR1 and CDR2 are SEHNR and FQNEAQ (reference sequence). Trimming removed 5 bases from V and 10 bases from J, with 17 bases in between. The CDR3, as DNA: TGTGCCAGCAGCCTCCAGGGCGTGACTGACTACACCTTC. Its translation is CASSLQGVTDYTF.

This sequence joins TRBV7-7 and TRBJ2-2, with 7 positions matching TRBD1. The CDR3 spans 16 residues. CDR1 is SSHAT, CDR2 FNYEAQ, per germline (reference sequence). Losses at the gene ends were 5 bases for V and 1 base for J; bases not matched to a gene: 7. CDR3 sequence reads: CASSILTGWNTGELFF. Here the CDR3 DNA reads TGTGCCAGCAGCATTCTGACAGGGTGGAACACCGGGGAGCTGTTTTTT. Looking up the rest from reference TRBV7-7 and TRBJ2-2 gives the full variable domain: GAGVSQSPRYKVTKRGQDVTLRCDPISSHATLYWYQQALGQGPEFLTYFNYEAQPDKSGLPSDRFSAERPEGSISTLTIQRTEQRDSAMYRCASSILTGWNTGELFFGEGSRLTVL.

The rearrangement joins TRBV5-1 to TRBJ2-1; D is possibly TRBD2 (5 bases). The CDR3 is made up of 16 amino acids. In germline, CDR1 is SGHRS, CDR2 YFSETQ. Between the trimmed V and J ends, which lost 7 bases and 1 base, there was a span of 18 bases. CDR3 sequence: CASRPSMGRSYNEQFF. CDR3 DNA sequence: TGCGCCAGCCGACCCTCCATGGGGAGATCCTACAATGAGCAGTTCTTC.

The chain is built from TRBV7-9 and TRBJ2-2; tentative D call: TRBD1 (5 bases). This CDR3 contains 15 residues. The V gene lost 2 bases and the J gene lost 0 bases, with 7 bases spanning the gap. Germline V gene sequence: CDR1 SEHNR, CDR2 FQNEAQ (reference sequence). Written as DNA, the CDR3 is TGTGCCAGCAGCTTAAGGGGATCGAACACCGGGGAGCTGTTTTTT. It codes for CASSLRGSNTGELFF.

This clone has a handful of counts. The CDR3 is CASSTGLLTSGRLGYEQYF. Here the CDR3 DNA reads TGTGCCAGTAGTACCGGATTACTGACTAGCGGGAGGCTGGGATACGAGCAGTACTTC. The rearrangement uses TRBV19 and TRBJ2-7; 13 bases align to TRBD2. The CDR3 is 19 amino acids. Germline CDR1 is LNHDA and CDR2 is SQIVND (reference sequence). The ends lost 4 bases at V and 4 bases at J; junction bases unmatched: 16.

The rearrangement joins TRBV14 to TRBJ2-7, with TRBD1 matching 7 bases. From germline, CDR1 is SGHDN and CDR2 FVKESK. There are 14 residues in the CDR3. Unmatched junction bases numbered 6, after V lost 4 bases and J lost 3 bases. CDR3: CASSLPGQNYEQYF. CDR3 DNA: TGTGCCAGCAGCCTTCCGGGACAGAACTACGAGCAGTACTTC.

The V call is TRBV7-9, the J call TRBJ2-7, with 9 bases that match TRBD1. CDR1 is SEHNR and CDR2 is FQNEAQ in the germline V gene (reference sequence). There are 15 residues in the CDR3. J gave up 2 bases and V 5 bases, and 7 bases lay outside the gene matches. The CDR3 bases are TGTGCCAGCAGCCCAAACAGGGGGCCCACCTACGAGCAGTACTTC. This codes for CASSPNRGPTYEQYF. The variable domain in full, completed from reference TRBV7-9 and TRBJ2-7, reads DTGVSQNPRHKITKRGQNVTFRCDPISEHNRLYWYRQTLGQGPEFLTYFQNEAQLEKSRLLSDRFSAERPKGSFSTLEIQRTEQGDSAMYLCASSPNRGPTYEQYFGPGTRLTVT.

This CDR3 is CASSQEGGISYEQYF. The CDR3 DNA is TGCGCCAGCAGCCAAGAAGGCGGGATTTCCTACGAGCAGTACTTC. The rearrangement links TRBV4-3 to TRBJ2-7; TRBD2 is a possible D gene (6 bases). CDR1 LGHNA and CDR2 YSLEER come from the germline V gene. This CDR3 is built from 15 residues. V lost 0 bases, J lost 1 base, and 10 bases lay in between.

This chain connects TRBV6-5 to TRBJ1-4, with 11 bases that match TRBD1. The CDR3 spans 16 residues. The ends lost 4 bases at V and 8 bases at J; junction bases unmatched: 9. The germline gives CDR1 MNHEY, CDR2 SVGAGI. DNA of the CDR3: TGTGCCAGCAGTTTACTCCCTGGGACAGGGGGGGAAAAACTGTTTTTT. Translating gives CASSLLPGTGGEKLFF.

The V gene is TRBV4-3, the J gene TRBJ1-6; D call uncertain. Germline V CDR1 and CDR2: LGHNA, YSLEER. V lost 0 bases to trimming and J lost 9 bases, with 9 bases between them. The CDR3 totals 14 residues. The CDR3 spells CASSQEVESSPLHF. In nucleotides, the CDR3 is TGCGCCAGCAGCCAAGAAGTAGAGAGTTCACCCCTCCACTTT.

The rearrangement uses TRBV7-2 and TRBJ1-3; possibly TRBD1 for D (5 bases). Germline-derived CDR1 and CDR2 are SGHTA and FQGNSA. V lost 6 bases and J lost 4, with 7 bases in between. The CDR3 extends over 12 amino acids. CDR3 DNA sequence: TGTGCCAGCAGTCGGGGGGGAAACACCATATATTTT. Protein product: CASSRGGNTIYF.

V usage is TRBV24-1 and J usage is TRBJ2-3; TRBD1 might be the D (7 bases). Germline V gene sequence: CDR1 KGHDR, CDR2 SFDVKD. The CDR3 consists of 16 residues. V was pared by 3 bases and J by 3 bases, with 15 bases between. The chain's CDR3 is CATSDATRGETDTQYF. The CDR3 bases are TGTGCCACCAGTGATGCGACCAGGGGGGAGACAGATACGCAGTATTTT.

The V call is TRBV4-3, the J call TRBJ1-2, with TRBD1 matching over 7 bases. V lost 0 bases to trimming and J lost 8 bases; unmatched junction nucleotides: 6. There are 14 residues in the CDR3. The germline CDR1 and CDR2 sequences are LGHNA and YSLEER. CDR3 amino acids: CASSQDWGQQGYTF. As DNA, the CDR3 is TGCGCCAGCAGCCAAGATTGGGGACAGCAGGGCTACACCTTC.

The chain links TRBV10-3 to TRBJ1-4, with D tentatively TRBD1 (5 bases). Trimming removed 6 bases at V and 0 bases at J, with 17 bases between. Per germline, CDR1 ENHRY and CDR2 SYGVKD. The length of the CDR3 is 17 residues. As DNA, the CDR3 is TGTGCCATCAGCTCTAAACCAGACAGTGCAACTAATGAAAAACTGTTTTTT. It yields the protein CAISSKPDSATNEKLFF.

The rearrangement links TRBV2 to TRBJ2-3; possibly TRBD1 for D (6 bases). The CDR3 has 15 amino acids. V was pared by 6 bases and J by 3 bases, with 16 bases between. The germline V gene has CDR1 SNHLY and CDR2 FYNNEI. The CDR3 nucleotides read TGTGCCAGCAGAAGTACAGGGACGGGGACAGATACGCAGTATTTT. It codes for CASRSTGTGTDTQYF.

This chain uses TRBV5-5 with TRBJ1-5; D unclear. V shed 4 bases and J shed 5 bases, with 13 bases lying between them. The CDR3 extends over 14 amino acids. Germline CDR1 is SGHKS and CDR2 is YYEKEE (reference sequence). DNA of the CDR3: TGTGCCAGCAGCGACGGGATCTACTATCAGCCCCAGCATTTT. This translates into CASSDGIYYQPQHF.

The V call is TRBV13, the J call TRBJ2-7; no reliable D call. CDR1 and CDR2 (germline): PRHDT, FYEKMQ (reference sequence). This CDR3 comprises 12 residues. V lost 1 base and J 3 bases, leaving 4 bases between the germline ends. This CDR3 is CASSLVSYEQYF. DNA for the CDR3: TGTGCCAGCAGCTTAGTCAGCTACGAGCAGTACTTC.